This TCR beta chain was documented in a study of blood T cell repertoires in COVID-19. Assay used: immunoSEQ multiplex PCR; TCRdb lists only in-frame clones, some missing. The repertoire has approximately 100,000 clones, approximately 80% of them found once; the top ten carry 20%. Per germline, CDR1 SGHDN and CDR2 FVKESK. The V and J ends lost 0 bases and 3 bases respectively, with 10 bases between them. The CDR3 extends over 15 amino acids. The specimen was peripheral blood. The rearrangement joins TRBV14 to TRBJ2-3; D not resolved. This clonotype originated in a man between 65 and 79 years old with active or convalescent COVID-19. The CDR3 nucleotides read TGTGCCAGCAGCCAAGATCAGATCAGAACAGATACGCAGTATTTT. Its protein product is CASSQDQIRTDTQYF. Full variable domain (rest looked up from reference TRBV14 and TRBJ2-3): EAGVTQFPSHSVIEKGQTVTLRCDPISGHDNLYWYRRVMGKEIKFLLHFVKESKQDESGMPNNRFLAERTGGTYSTLKVQPAELEDSGVYFCASSQDQIRTDTQYFGPGTRLTVL.